This T cell receptor beta chain was found in a study of blood T cell repertoires in COVID-19. Turning to the study itself: The samples span acute and convalescent COVID-19 from the United States, Italy and Spain.

CDR3 length equals 15 residues. Germline loops: CDR1 MDHEN, CDR2 SYDVKM. The V end lost 7 bases, the J end lost 3 bases, and 18 bases lay between the germline ends. Authors' data handling: Estimation of nucleated cell counts was performed using reference gene primer amplification. Method: immunoSEQ multiplex PCR; TCRdb's copy keeps in-frame clones and lacks some. V and J calls plus clone size are reproduced from that table; the DNA served to infer D and trimming. There are hundreds of thousands of clones in the sample; roughly 76% occur only once, and roughly 8% lies in the top ten. Seattle cases were enrolled at active infection and followed longitudinally.

This clonotype originated in a woman older than 75 with COVID-19, enrolled during active disease. This chain links TRBV28 with TRBJ1-2; D remains unclear. Sequencing was carried out using peripheral blood. DNA of the CDR3: TGTGCCAGCACCGCCCCAGGAAAAGTATACTATGGCTACACCTTC. The encoded protein is CASTAPGKVYYGYTF.